Here is one T cell receptor beta chain with its context. This sample was included in a study of blood T cell repertoires in COVID-19. Study in general: Sources were T cells, B-cell-depleted T cells, or PBMCs; the material itself was cDNA or gDNA.

Original methodology: Nucleated cell number was recorded as an estimate derived from reference gene primer amplification. Only in-frame clones appear in the TCRdb table, and some are missing; sequencing was by immunoSEQ multiplex PCR. V and J calls and clone size are given by that table; D and trimming were obtained from the DNA. The sample carries 150,000 to 200,000 clones, roughly 80% recorded once. The CDR3 totals 14 residues. V shed 4 bases and J 2 bases; nucleotides not matched to a gene: 1. The chain has TRBV23-1 and TRBJ1-3; 8 bases are shared with TRBD1. TRBV23-1 is noted as an ORF with a role that remains uncertain. The source of this sequence is a woman between 40 and 55 years old with COVID-19, enrolled during active disease. Sequencing was performed on peripheral blood. This CDR3 reads CASSRTGPGNTIYF. The CDR3, as DNA: TGCGCCAGCAGTCGGACAGGGCCTGGAAACACCATATATTTT.